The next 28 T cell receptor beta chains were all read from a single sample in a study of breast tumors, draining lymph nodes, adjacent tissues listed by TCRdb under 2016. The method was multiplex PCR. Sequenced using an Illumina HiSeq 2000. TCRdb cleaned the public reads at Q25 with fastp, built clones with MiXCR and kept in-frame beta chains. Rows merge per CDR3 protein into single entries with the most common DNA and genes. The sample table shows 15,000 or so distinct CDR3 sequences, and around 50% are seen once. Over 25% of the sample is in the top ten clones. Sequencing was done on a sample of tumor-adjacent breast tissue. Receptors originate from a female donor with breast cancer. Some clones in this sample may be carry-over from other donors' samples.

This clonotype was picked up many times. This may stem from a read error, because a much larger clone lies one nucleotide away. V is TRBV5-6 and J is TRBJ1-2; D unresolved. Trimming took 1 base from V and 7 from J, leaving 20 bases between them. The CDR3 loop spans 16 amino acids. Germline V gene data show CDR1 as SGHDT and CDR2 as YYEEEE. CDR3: CASSLRTAAGKGGYTF. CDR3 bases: TGTGCCAGCAGCTTGCGTACGGCGGCCGGCAAAGGTGGCTACACCTTC.

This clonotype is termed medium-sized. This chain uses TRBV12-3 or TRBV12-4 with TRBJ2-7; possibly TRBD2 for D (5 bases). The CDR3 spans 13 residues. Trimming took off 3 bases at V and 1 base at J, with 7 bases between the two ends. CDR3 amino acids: CASSLRASYEQYF. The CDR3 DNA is TGTGCCAGCAGTTTGAGGGCTTCCTACGAGCAGTACTTC.

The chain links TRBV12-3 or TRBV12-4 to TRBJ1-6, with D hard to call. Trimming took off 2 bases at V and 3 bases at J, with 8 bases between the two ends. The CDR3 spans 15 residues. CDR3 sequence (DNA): TGTGCCAGCAGTTTAAAAGCCAACTATAATTCACCCCTCCACTTT. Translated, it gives CASSLKANYNSPLHF.

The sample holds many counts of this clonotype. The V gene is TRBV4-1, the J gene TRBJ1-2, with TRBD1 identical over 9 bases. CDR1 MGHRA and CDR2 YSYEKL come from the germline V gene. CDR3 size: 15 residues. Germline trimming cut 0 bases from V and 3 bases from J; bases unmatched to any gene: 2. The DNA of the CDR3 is TGCGCCAGCAGCCAAGATGGGACAGGGCACTATGGCTACACCTTC. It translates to CASSQDGTGHYGYTF.

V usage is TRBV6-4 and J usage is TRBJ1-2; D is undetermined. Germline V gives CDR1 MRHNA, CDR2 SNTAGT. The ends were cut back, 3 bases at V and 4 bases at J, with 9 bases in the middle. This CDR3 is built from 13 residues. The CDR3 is CASSEAGIYGYTF. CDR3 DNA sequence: TGTGCCAGCAGTGAAGCCGGGATCTATGGCTACACCTTC.

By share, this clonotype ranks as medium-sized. The CDR3 reads CASSADNEQFF. As DNA, the CDR3 is TGCGCCAGCAGCGCCGACAATGAGCAGTTCTTC. The chain couples TRBV5-1 to TRBJ2-1; D ambiguous. Trimming pared 4 bases from V and 5 bases from J, leaving 4 bases between. The CDR3 contains 11 residues. Per germline, CDR1 SGHRS and CDR2 YFSETQ.

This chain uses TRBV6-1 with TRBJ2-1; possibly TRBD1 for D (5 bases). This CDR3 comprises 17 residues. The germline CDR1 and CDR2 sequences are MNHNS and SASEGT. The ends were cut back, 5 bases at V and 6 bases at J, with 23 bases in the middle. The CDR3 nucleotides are TGTGCCAGCAGTTGGCGCGTGCAGGGCCCCTTAGGCAATGAGCAGTTCTTC. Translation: CASSWRVQGPLGNEQFF.

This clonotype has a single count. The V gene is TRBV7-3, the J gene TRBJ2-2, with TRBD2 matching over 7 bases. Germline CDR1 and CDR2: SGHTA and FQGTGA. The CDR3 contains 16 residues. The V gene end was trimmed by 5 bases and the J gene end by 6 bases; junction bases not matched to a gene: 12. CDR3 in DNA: TGTGCCAGCAGCGATATGGGGACTATAAAGTCCGGGGAGCTGTTTTTT. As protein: CASSDMGTIKSGELFF.

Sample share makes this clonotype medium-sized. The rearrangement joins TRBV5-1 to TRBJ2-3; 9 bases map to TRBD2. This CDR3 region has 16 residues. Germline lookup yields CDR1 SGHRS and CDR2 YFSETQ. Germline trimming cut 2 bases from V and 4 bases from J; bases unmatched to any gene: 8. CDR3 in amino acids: CASSLGAGGEADTQYF. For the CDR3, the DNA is TGCGCCAGCAGCTTAGGAGCGGGAGGAGAAGCAGATACGCAGTATTTT.

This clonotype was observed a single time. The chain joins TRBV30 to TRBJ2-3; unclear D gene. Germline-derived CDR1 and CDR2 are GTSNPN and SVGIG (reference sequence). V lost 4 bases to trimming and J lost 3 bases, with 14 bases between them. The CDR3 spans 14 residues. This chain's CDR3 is CAWKLAVSTDTQYF. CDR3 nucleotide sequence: TGTGCCTGGAAATTGGCCGTCAGTACAGATACGCAGTATTTT.

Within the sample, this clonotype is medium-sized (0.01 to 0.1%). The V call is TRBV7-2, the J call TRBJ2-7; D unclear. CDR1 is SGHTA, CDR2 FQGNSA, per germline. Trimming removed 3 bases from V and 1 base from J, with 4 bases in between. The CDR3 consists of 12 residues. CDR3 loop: CASSFLSYEQYF. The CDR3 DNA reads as TGTGCCAGCAGCTTCCTATCCTACGAGCAGTACTTC.

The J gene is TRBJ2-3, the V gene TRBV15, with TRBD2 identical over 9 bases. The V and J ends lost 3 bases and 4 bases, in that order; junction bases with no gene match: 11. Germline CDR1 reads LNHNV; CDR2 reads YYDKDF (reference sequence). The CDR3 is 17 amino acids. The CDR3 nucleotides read TGTGCCACCAGCAGCTTAGGAGCGGGAGGAGAAGCAGATACGCAGTATTTT. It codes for CATSSLGAGGEADTQYF.

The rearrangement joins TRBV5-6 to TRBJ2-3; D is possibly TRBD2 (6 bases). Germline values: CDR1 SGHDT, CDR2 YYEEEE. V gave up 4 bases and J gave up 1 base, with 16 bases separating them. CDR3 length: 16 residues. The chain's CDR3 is CASSPPWGLGTDTQYF. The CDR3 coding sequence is TGTGCCAGCAGCCCACCATGGGGACTCGGCACAGATACGCAGTATTTT. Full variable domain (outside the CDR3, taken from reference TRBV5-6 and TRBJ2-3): DAGVTQSPTHLIKTRGQQVTLRCSPKSGHDTVSWYQQALGQGPQFIFQYYEEEERQRGNFPDRFSGHQFPNYSSELNVNALLLGDSALYLCASSPPWGLGTDTQYFGPGTRLTVL.

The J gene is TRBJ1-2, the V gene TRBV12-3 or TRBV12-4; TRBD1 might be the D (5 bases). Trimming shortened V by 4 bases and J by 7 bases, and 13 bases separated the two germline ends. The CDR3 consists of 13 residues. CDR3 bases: TGTGCCAGCAGTTCTGACAGCATCGGTGGCTACACCTTC. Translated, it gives CASSSDSIGGYTF.

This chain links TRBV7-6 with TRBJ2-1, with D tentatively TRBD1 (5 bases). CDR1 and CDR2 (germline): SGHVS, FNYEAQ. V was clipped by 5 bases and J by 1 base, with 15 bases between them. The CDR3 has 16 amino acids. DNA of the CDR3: TGTGCCAGCAGCAACAGGCCAGGCCTTTCCTACAATGAGCAGTTCTTC. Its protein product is CASSNRPGLSYNEQFF.

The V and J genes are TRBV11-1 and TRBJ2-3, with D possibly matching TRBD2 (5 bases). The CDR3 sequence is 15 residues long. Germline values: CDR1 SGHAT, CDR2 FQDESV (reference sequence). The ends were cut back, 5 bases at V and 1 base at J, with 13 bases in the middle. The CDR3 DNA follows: TGTGCCAGCAGCGTTATGACTACTGGCACAGATACGCAGTATTTT. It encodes CASSVMTTGTDTQYF.

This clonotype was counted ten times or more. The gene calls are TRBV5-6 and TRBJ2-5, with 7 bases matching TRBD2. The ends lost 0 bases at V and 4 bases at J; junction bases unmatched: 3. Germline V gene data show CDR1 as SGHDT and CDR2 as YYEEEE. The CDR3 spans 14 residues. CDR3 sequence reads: CASSLGGRVETQYF. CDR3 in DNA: TGTGCCAGCAGCTTGGGTGGGAGGGTAGAGACCCAGTACTTC.

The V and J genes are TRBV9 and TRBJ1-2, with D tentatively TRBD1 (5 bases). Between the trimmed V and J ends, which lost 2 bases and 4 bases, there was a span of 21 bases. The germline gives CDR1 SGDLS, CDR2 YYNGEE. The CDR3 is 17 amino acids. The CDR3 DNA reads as TGTGCCAGCAGCGTTGACCCAGGACAAGGCCTCGTCTATGGCTACACCTTC. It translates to CASSVDPGQGLVYGYTF.

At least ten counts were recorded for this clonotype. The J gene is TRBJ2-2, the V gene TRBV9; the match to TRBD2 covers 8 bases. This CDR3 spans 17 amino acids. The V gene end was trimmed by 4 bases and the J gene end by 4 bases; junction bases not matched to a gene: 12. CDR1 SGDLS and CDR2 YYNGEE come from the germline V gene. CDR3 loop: CASSSLGGGASTGELFF. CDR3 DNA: TGTGCCAGCAGCTCTCTCGGGGGGGGGGCGAGCACCGGGGAGCTGTTTTTT.

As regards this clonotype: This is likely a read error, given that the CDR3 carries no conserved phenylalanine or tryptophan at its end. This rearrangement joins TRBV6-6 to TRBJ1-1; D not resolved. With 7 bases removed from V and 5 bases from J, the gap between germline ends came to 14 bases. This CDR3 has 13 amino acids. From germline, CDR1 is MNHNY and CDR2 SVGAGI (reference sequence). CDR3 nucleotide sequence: TGTGCCAGCACCTCGTCCCTAGGGACTGAAGCTTTCCTT. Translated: CASTSSLGTEAFL.

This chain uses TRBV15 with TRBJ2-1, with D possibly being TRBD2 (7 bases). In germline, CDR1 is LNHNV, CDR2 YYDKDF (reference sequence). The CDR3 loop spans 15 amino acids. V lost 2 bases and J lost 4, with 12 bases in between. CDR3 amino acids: CATSRRGGPYNEQFF. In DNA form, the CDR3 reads TGTGCCACCAGCAGACGCGGGGGCCCTTACAATGAGCAGTTCTTC.

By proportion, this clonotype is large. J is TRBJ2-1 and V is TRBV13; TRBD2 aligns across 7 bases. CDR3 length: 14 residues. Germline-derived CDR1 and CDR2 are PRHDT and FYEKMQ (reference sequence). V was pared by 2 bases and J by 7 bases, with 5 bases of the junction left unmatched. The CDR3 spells CASSLRRESNEQFF. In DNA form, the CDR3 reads TGTGCCAGCAGCTTACGGCGGGAGTCAAATGAGCAGTTCTTC.

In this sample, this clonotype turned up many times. CDR3 nucleotides: TGTGCCACCAGCAGAGAAGTGGAAGGCATTCAGTACTTC. Its translation is CATSREVEGIQYF. The chain couples TRBV15 to TRBJ2-4, with unresolved D. Deletions cut 0 bases from V and 9 bases from J, with 9 bases between. Germline loops: CDR1 LNHNV, CDR2 YYDKDF (reference sequence). The CDR3 runs to 13 residues.

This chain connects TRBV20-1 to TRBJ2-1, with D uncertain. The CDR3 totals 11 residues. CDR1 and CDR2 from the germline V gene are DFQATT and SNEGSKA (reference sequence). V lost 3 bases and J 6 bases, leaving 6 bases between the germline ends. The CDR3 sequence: CSARPTNEQFF. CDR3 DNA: TGCAGTGCTAGGCCCACCAATGAGCAGTTCTTC.

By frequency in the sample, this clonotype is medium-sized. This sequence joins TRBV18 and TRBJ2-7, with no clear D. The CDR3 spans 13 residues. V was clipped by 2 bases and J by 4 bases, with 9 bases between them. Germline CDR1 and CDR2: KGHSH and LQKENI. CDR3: CASSPAELYEQYF. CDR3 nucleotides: TGTGCCAGCTCACCAGCCGAGCTATACGAGCAGTACTTC.

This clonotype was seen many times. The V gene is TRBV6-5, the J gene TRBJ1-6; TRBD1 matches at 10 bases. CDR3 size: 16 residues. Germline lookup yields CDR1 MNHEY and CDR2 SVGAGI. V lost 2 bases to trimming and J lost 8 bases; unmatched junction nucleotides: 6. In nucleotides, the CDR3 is TGTGCCAGCAGTTACGCCGCCGGGACAGGGGATTCACCCCTCCACTTT. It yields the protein CASSYAAGTGDSPLHF.

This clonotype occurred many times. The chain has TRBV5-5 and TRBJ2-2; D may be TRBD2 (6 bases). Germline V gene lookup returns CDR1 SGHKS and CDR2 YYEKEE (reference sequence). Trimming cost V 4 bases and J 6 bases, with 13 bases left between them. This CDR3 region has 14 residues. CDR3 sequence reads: CASSGQGGAGELFF. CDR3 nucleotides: TGTGCCAGCAGCGGTCAGGGCGGGGCCGGGGAGCTGTTTTTT. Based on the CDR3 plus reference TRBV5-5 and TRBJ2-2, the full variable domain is DAGVTQSPTHLIKTRGQQVTLRCSPISGHKSVSWYQQVLGQGPQFIFQYYEKEERGRGNFPDRFSARQFPNYSSELNVNALLLGDSALYLCASSGQGGAGELFFGEGSRLTVL.

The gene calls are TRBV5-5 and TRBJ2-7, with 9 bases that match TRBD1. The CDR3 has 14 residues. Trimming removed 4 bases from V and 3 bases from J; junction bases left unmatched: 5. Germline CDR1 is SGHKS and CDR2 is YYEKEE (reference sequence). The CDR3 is CASSGGQGFYEQYF. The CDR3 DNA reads TGTGCCAGCAGCGGGGGACAGGGTTTCTACGAGCAGTACTTC.